In this sample, the clone carrying this T cell receptor beta chain turned up many times. Antigen: not known. The sample is drawn from a study of T cell repertoires in cytomegalovirus infection. The CDR3 spans 13 residues. In germline, CDR1 is SGHVS, CDR2 FQNEAQ. V was pared by 0 bases and J by 4 bases, with 4 bases between. TCRdb fed the reads into MiXCR, producing one record per CDR3 protein. Seen here are approximately 270,000 distinct CDR3 sequences, roughly a fifth observed once, and the top ten hold approximately 19%. This chain uses TRBV7-8 with TRBJ1-3, with D unresolved. Sequencing was performed on cultured PBMCs, taken from culture after CMV antigen stimulation. The TCR sequence derives from a human donor in good health (CMV status not recorded). Some clones in this sample may be carry-over from other donors' samples. Written as DNA, the CDR3 is TGTGCCAGCAGCTTAGCCGAGGGAAACACCATATATTTT. Its translation: CASSLAEGNTIYF.